This T cell receptor (beta chain) was sequenced during a study of shared clonotypes between healthy human individuals (TCRdb year 2020). In the study overall: Two women and a few men aged 18 to 49 years were included in the cohort. Between about 0.85 and 8.9 billion PBMCs per donor were obtained by leukapheresis. To estimate repertoire size and how much clonotype sharing occurs between individuals, the study deeply sequenced the blood TCR repertoires of five healthy adults. For each donor, CD4 naive and CD4 memory were each run on three plates, CD8 naive on two plates, and CD8 memory on one plate. To increase sequencing depth and limit assay-specific biases, TCR repertoire library preparation and sequencing were carried out by different laboratories using diverse techniques.

In the case of this clone: Its antigen specificity is not known. It has no much larger one-base neighbor in the sample; base qualities were not kept.

Using the deep immunoSEQ assay, multiplex PCR amplified TCR CDR3 regions from genomic DNA. Genomic DNA extracted from each cell subset was distributed evenly over all wells of several immunoSEQ 96-well plates, and each plate served as one replicate. For sorted subsets, approximately 200 ng of genomic DNA, equivalent to roughly 30,000 T cell genomes, went into each replicate PCR. Purified libraries were quantified with a Qubit 3.0 fluorometer, sized on a Bioanalyzer 2100, and re-quantified with the KAPA Library Quantification kit. Every immunoSEQ 96-well plate was sequenced on a separate single-read 150-cycle Illumina NextSeq 550 flow cell. Concerning the study's data processing: Because the immunoSEQ output held only junctional sequences and lacked quality scores, the filtering could not match the filtering applied to full-length reads. To assign V/J genes and CDR3, sequences were annotated against IMGT germline references using PyIR, a Python wrapper for IgBLAST v1.9. Reads with weak V/J assignments (E-value above 1e-6), missing CDR3, stop codons, out-of-frame junctions, or ambiguous translated residues were removed. V3J clonotypes were defined by identical inferred V gene, J gene, and CDR3 amino acid sequence. Percentage overlap between repertoires was computed as shared unique clonotypes divided by the size of the smaller repertoire. Three approaches were used to assess repertoire richness: RTK rarefaction, the Chao1 estimator, and Recon v2.1 estimates of unobserved clonotypes. For all TCRbeta clonotypes obtained by the gDNA method from several donors, generation probabilities were computed with OLGA. The immuneACCESS repertoire file appears here via TCRdb, limited to in-frame rearrangements. These files lack a portion of the clones; in checked studies, under half of the deficit traces to unresolved V genes, and the cause of the others is not known. The DNA gave D and trimming, while V, J and clone size come from that table. The sample table contains some 2,000,000 clones; only one count was recorded for 90% to 96% of them. Of the sample, roughly 0.13% falls within the top ten clones.

The donors were healthy, HIV-negative adults with no recently reported acute infections or vaccinations. Every donor was a Caucasian adult residing in Nashville, Tennessee, USA. CD4+ T cells were enriched by magnetic negative selection, after which naive cells were positively selected on CD45RA and the negative fraction was taken as the memory subset. Blood was obtained by leukapheresis, after which PBMCs were separated by Ficoll-Histopaque density gradient centrifugation and cryopreserved in liquid nitrogen vapor phase. Analytical flow cytometry was used to check the purity and quantity of every magnetically sorted T cell population. Genomic DNA was isolated from every sorted fraction and measured by UV absorbance on a Nanodrop 2000c. Paper-wide results and their limitations: Across several donors, about 5% of naive CD4, around 3.3% of naive CD8, around 2.1% of memory CD4, and over 0.35% of memory CD8 clonotypes were shared. Sampling was limited to blood, and TCR repertoires in tissue likely differ from TCR repertoires in blood. Pairwise subsampling indicated that sequencing depth was expected to affect the degree of clonotype sharing among donors. Naive subsets generally had larger estimated clonotype richness than memory subsets. Compared with non-shared clonotypes, the clonotypes found in all four sorted-subset donors had higher generation probabilities. Rarefaction of sorted-subset datasets indicated incomplete sequencing despite the large sequencing depth. The small number of donors limited the genetic and exposure-history diversity represented.

The CDR3 runs 14 residues from the cysteine to the phenylalanine. Only the CDR3 DNA is retained, 42 bases long and in frame from the first base. CDR1 and CDR2 (MNHNS, SASEGT) derive from the germline V gene. The germline ends are 12 bases apart after V is trimmed by 7 bases and J by 1 base. Recombination linked TRBV6-1 to TRBJ2-3; the D gene identity is not certain. The material sequenced was naive CD4+ T cells sorted from blood. Read against the paper, the sample's cell subset or site label means: CD45RA+ positively selected. The receptor comes from a man younger than 30 in good health. The nucleotides are TGTGCCAGCAAGTTGGCCGAAGGCACAGATACGCAGTATTTT. The resulting protein is CASKLAEGTDTQYF.